What follows are 29 T cell receptor beta chains derived from one specimen sequenced in a study of T-cell reconstitution after alpha-beta-depleted transplantation in children. Unique molecular identifiers featured in how the TCRbeta library was prepared. TCRdb re-derived calls from the PCR reads in MiXCR, one entry per CDR3 protein. The sample carries around 410,000 distinct CDR3 sequences, roughly a tenth recorded once. The sequences come from PBMCs from the stem cell graft donor, collected from the stem cell graft. Source of these receptors: a human donor who donated a stem cell graft to a child with acute myeloid leukemia.

The gene calls are TRBV7-8 and TRBJ1-5, with D possibly being TRBD1 (5 bases). Germline V gene data show CDR1 as SGHVS and CDR2 as FQNEAQ. The CDR3 consists of 15 residues. V lost 1 base to trimming and J lost 6 bases, with 13 bases between them. The CDR3 here is CASSLDRQRGQPQHF. CDR3 coding DNA: TGTGCCAGCAGCTTAGATAGGCAGAGGGGTCAGCCCCAGCATTTT.

Ten or more counts support this clonotype. The rearrangement uses TRBV5-6 and TRBJ2-7; possibly TRBD2 for D (5 bases). Germline CDR1 and CDR2: SGHDT and YYEEEE. V was pared by 0 bases and J by 4 bases, with 8 bases between. The CDR3 contains 13 residues. The CDR3 coding sequence is TGTGCCAGCAGCTTGGCCGGGATTTACGAGCAGTACTTC. Its translation is CASSLAGIYEQYF.

This clonotype was seen more than once but under ten times. The chain couples TRBV29-1 to TRBJ2-3; perhaps TRBD2 as D (6 bases). Between the trimmed V and J ends, which lost 8 bases and 5 bases, there was a span of 11 bases. CDR3 length: 11 amino acids. Germline CDR1 reads SQVTM; CDR2 reads ANQGSEA. This CDR3 reads CSIRAGDTQYF. For the CDR3, the DNA is TGCAGCATCAGAGCGGGAGATACGCAGTATTTT.

The chain carries TRBV6-2 or TRBV6-3 and TRBJ2-1; 8 bases are shared with TRBD2. V lost 4 bases, J lost 8 bases, and 16 bases stayed unmatched. The length of the CDR3 is 17 residues. Germline CDR1 is MNHEY and CDR2 is SVGEGT. The CDR3 DNA sequence: TGTGCCAGCAGTTTTCTCCCGGGGGAGCGGGAGTTACATGAGCAGTTCTTC. Translating gives CASSFLPGERELHEQFF.

This clonotype was seen a single time. This sequence joins TRBV6-1 and TRBJ1-2; D gene uncertain. From germline, CDR1 is MNHNS and CDR2 SASEGT. The CDR3 runs 14 residues. Trimming removed 6 bases at V and 1 base at J, with 12 bases between. CDR3 loop: CASRPLPINYGYTF. As DNA, the CDR3 is TGTGCCAGCAGGCCCCTACCCATTAACTATGGCTACACCTTC.

This chain links TRBV24-1 with TRBJ2-3, with D uncertain. Germline V gene lookup returns CDR1 KGHDR and CDR2 SFDVKD. Between the trimmed V and J ends, which lost 0 bases and 7 bases, there was a span of 1 base. There are 11 residues in the CDR3. This CDR3 reads CATSDLNTQYF. In DNA form, the CDR3 reads TGTGCCACCAGTGATTTGAATACGCAGTATTTT.

This chain's CDR3 is CASSVGPGLNEQFF. CDR3 DNA: TGTGCCAGCAGCGTTGGCCCGGGTCTCAATGAGCAGTTCTTC. The chain carries TRBV7-2 and TRBJ2-1; D unclear. Per germline, CDR1 SGHTA and CDR2 FQGNSA. V was clipped by 5 bases and J by 6 bases, with 14 bases between them. This CDR3 comprises 14 residues. Supplemented by reference TRBV7-2 and TRBJ2-1, the full variable domain reads GAGVSQSPSNKVTEKGKDVELRCDPISGHTALYWYRQSLGQGLEFLIYFQGNSAPDKSGLPSDRFSAERTGGSVSTLTIQRTQQEDSAVYLCASSVGPGLNEQFFGPGTRLTVL.

The rearrangement links TRBV5-1 to TRBJ1-4; D is unclear. Germline V CDR1 and CDR2: SGHRS, YFSETQ. Trimming pared 3 bases from V and 0 bases from J, leaving 9 bases between. The CDR3 runs 15 residues. CDR3 amino acids: CASSWGLATNEKLFF. CDR3 in DNA: TGCGCCAGCAGCTGGGGTTTGGCAACTAATGAAAAACTGTTTTTT.

This clonotype has just a few counts. J is TRBJ2-3 and V is TRBV20-1; no definite D call. Germline CDR1 DFQATT, CDR2 SNEGSKA (reference sequence). The V gene lost 1 base and the J gene lost 4 bases, with 12 bases spanning the gap. This CDR3 is 14 amino acids long. The CDR3 protein is CSARVRQNSDTQYF. The CDR3 bases are TGCAGTGCTAGAGTCCGCCAGAACTCAGATACGCAGTATTTT.

The chain carries TRBV11-2 and TRBJ2-1; 15 bases agree with TRBD2. The junction had 13 bases not matched to a gene; V was cut back by 5 bases and J by 8 bases. Germline V gene sequence: CDR1 SGHAT, CDR2 FQNNGV. The CDR3 consists of 18 residues. DNA of the CDR3: TGTGCCAGCAGCCCGACGCCGTGGACTAGCGGGGGGGGACATGAGCAGTTCTTC. This translates into CASSPTPWTSGGGHEQFF. The full variable domain, rest sourced from reference TRBV11-2 and TRBJ2-1, is EAGVAQSPRYKIIEKRQSVAFWCNPISGHATLYWYQQILGQGPKLLIQFQNNGVVDDSQLPKDRFSAERLKGVDSTLKIQPAKLEDSAVYLCASSPTPWTSGGGHEQFFGPGTRLTVL.

J is TRBJ2-1 and V is TRBV5-1; 11 bases match TRBD2. The CDR3 covers 18 residues. The ends lost 2 bases at V and 3 bases at J; junction bases unmatched: 10. The germline gives CDR1 SGHRS, CDR2 YFSETQ. This CDR3 reads CASSLGLAGGKLYNEQFF. CDR3 in DNA: TGCGCCAGCAGCTTAGGGCTAGCGGGGGGAAAACTCTACAATGAGCAGTTCTTC.

The chain combines TRBV12-3 or TRBV12-4 with TRBJ1-1, with D possibly being TRBD1 (6 bases). The CDR3 runs to 15 residues. Trimming cost V 6 bases and J 4 bases, with 18 bases left between them. The CDR3 DNA is TGTGCCAGCAGAACCGGGGGGCTCCAACGCACTGAAGCTTTCTTT. Protein sequence: CASRTGGLQRTEAFF.

The table lists this clonotype with many counts. The V and J genes are TRBV5-1 and TRBJ2-3; a possible D gene is TRBD2 (5 bases). Deletions cut 2 bases from V and 6 bases from J, with 13 bases between. Germline CDR1 reads SGHRS; CDR2 reads YFSETQ. The CDR3 contains 14 residues. As DNA, the CDR3 is TGCGCCAGCAGCTTAGCCGCTATAGCGGATACGCAGTATTTT. Translated, it gives CASSLAAIADTQYF.

The table lists this clonotype with a few counts. The chain has TRBV6-6 and TRBJ2-7, with D perhaps TRBD2 (6 bases). This CDR3 is 11 amino acids long. The ends were cut back, 8 bases at V and 5 bases at J, with 10 bases in the middle. Germline V lookup: CDR1 MNHNY, CDR2 SVGAGI (reference sequence). The DNA for the CDR3 is TGTGCCAGCGGGAGGACTGACGAGCAGTACTTC. It encodes CASGRTDEQYF.

The table lists this clonotype with a few counts. The chain couples TRBV29-1 to TRBJ2-3; D uncertain. There are 13 residues in the CDR3. In germline, CDR1 is SQVTM, CDR2 ANQGSEA. In nucleotides, the CDR3 is TGCGCGGTGGTTCCCACTAGCACAGATACGCAGTATTTT. The encoded protein is CAVVPTSTDTQYF.

This clonotype was seen a single time. This chain links TRBV20-1 with TRBJ1-5; D not certain. The CDR3 totals 16 residues. In germline, CDR1 is DFQATT, CDR2 SNEGSKA (reference sequence). Deletions cut 8 bases from V and 0 bases from J, with 20 bases between. The CDR3: CSLEGPSGDSNQPQHF. CDR3 in DNA: TGCAGTTTAGAAGGGCCTTCCGGGGATAGCAATCAGCCCCAGCATTTT.

This clonotype was seen only once. The chain couples TRBV7-3 to TRBJ2-2, with 12 bases identical to TRBD2. Looked up from germline, CDR1 is SGHTA and CDR2 is FQGTGA. The CDR3 has 14 residues. V lost 8 bases and J lost 4; bases outside the gene matches: 2. CDR3 sequence: CASQGLAGTGELFF. The CDR3 region has the DNA TGTGCCAGCCAGGGACTAGCGGGCACCGGGGAGCTGTTTTTT.

A few counts support this clonotype. This chain joins TRBV15 and TRBJ1-5; 9 bases line up with TRBD1. The CDR3 extends over 15 amino acids. Looked up from germline, CDR1 is LNHNV and CDR2 is YYDKDF (reference sequence). The junction had 5 bases not matched to a gene; V was cut back by 1 base and J by 7 bases. Here the CDR3 DNA reads TGTGCCACCAGCAGAGCCGGGACAGGGCACCAGCCCCAGCATTTT. Protein: CATSRAGTGHQPQHF. Using reference TRBV15 and TRBJ1-5 for the parts outside the CDR3, the full variable domain is DAMVIQNPRYQVTQFGKPVTLSCSQTLNHNVMYWYQQKSSQAPKLLFHYYDKDFNNEADTPDNFQSRRPNTSFCFLDIRSPGLGDTAMYLCATSRAGTGHQPQHFGDGTRLSIL.

This clonotype was picked up a small number of times. This chain joins TRBV10-3 and TRBJ2-5; D gene ambiguous. V lost 4 bases to trimming and J lost 1 base, with 10 bases between them. This CDR3 is 14 amino acids long. Germline CDR1 ENHRY, CDR2 SYGVKD. Here the CDR3 reads CAISGRATQETQYF. For the CDR3, the DNA is TGTGCCATCAGTGGTCGCGCGACCCAAGAGACCCAGTACTTC.

The sample holds a few counts of this clonotype. V is TRBV7-2 and J is TRBJ1-6; unclear D gene. The germline V and J ends were trimmed by 2 bases and 9 bases, with 11 bases remaining between them. Germline CDR1 reads SGHTA; CDR2 reads FQGNSA. The CDR3 covers 14 residues. The DNA of the CDR3 is TGTGCCAGCAGCTTAAAAGCACGCATTTCACCCCTCCACTTT. Translating it yields CASSLKARISPLHF.

V usage is TRBV5-5 and J usage is TRBJ2-5; tentatively, D is TRBD1 or TRBD2 (6 bases each). Germline V gene lookup returns CDR1 SGHKS and CDR2 YYEKEE (reference sequence). This CDR3 is built from 17 residues. V lost 1 base, J lost 5 bases, and 21 bases lay in between. CDR3 nucleotide sequence: TGTGCCAGCAGCTTGACTCCCGGGGGCAGGGTAGGGGAGACCCAGTACTTC. It specifies CASSLTPGGRVGETQYF. The complete variable domain, with remaining parts taken from reference TRBV5-5 and TRBJ2-5, reads DAGVTQSPTHLIKTRGQQVTLRCSPISGHKSVSWYQQVLGQGPQFIFQYYEKEERGRGNFPDRFSARQFPNYSSELNVNALLLGDSALYLCASSLTPGGRVGETQYFGPGTRLLVL.

Only a few counts were recorded for this clonotype. This chain uses TRBV4-2 with TRBJ1-3; D gene ambiguous. This CDR3 region has 13 residues. Per germline, CDR1 LGHNA and CDR2 YNFKEQ. V was clipped by 2 bases and J by 8 bases, with 10 bases between them. CDR3 bases: TGTGCCAGCAGCCAAAATACCCAGCACACCATATATTTT. Amino acids: CASSQNTQHTIYF.

The chain's CDR3 is CASSFRMGGGNTEAFF. The CDR3 DNA is TGTGCCAGCAGTTTCAGGATGGGGGGCGGGAACACTGAAGCTTTCTTT. The chain joins TRBV12-3 or TRBV12-4 to TRBJ1-1; a possible D gene is TRBD1 (6 bases). V shed 3 bases and J shed 1 base, with 15 bases lying between them. The CDR3 is made up of 16 amino acids.

This clonotype was counted between two and nine times. The chain carries TRBV14 and TRBJ2-5; 7 bases map to TRBD1. V was pared by 4 bases and J by 2 bases, with 13 bases of the junction left unmatched. Germline CDR1 is SGHDN and CDR2 is FVKESK. The CDR3 covers 17 residues. CDR3 sequence reads: CASSRPTGPSRQETQYF. CDR3 DNA sequence: TGTGCCAGCAGCCGACCGACAGGGCCCTCTCGACAAGAGACCCAGTACTTC.

This clonotype was counted a few times. V usage is TRBV7-2 and J usage is TRBJ2-2; 7 bases match TRBD2. The CDR3 consists of 15 residues. With V trimmed by 5 bases and J by 3 bases, 6 bases remained unmatched. CDR1 and CDR2 from the germline V gene are SGHTA and FQGNSA. Here the CDR3 DNA reads TGTGCCAGCAGCCCTAGCGGCAGACACACCGGGGAGCTGTTTTTT. It yields the protein CASSPSGRHTGELFF.

The chain links TRBV20-1 to TRBJ1-1; D gene ambiguous. Germline CDR1 is DFQATT and CDR2 is SNEGSKA (reference sequence). CDR3 length: 14 residues. V lost 4 bases and J 5 bases, leaving 17 bases between the germline ends. This CDR3 reads CSAIWEAWETEAFF. CDR3 sequence (DNA): TGCAGTGCTATATGGGAGGCCTGGGAGACTGAAGCTTTCTTT.

In its sample, this clonotype was seen a few times. The genes are TRBV20-1 and TRBJ1-1, with 7 bases that match TRBD1. CDR1 is DFQATT, CDR2 SNEGSKA, per germline (reference sequence). The V gene end was trimmed by 4 bases and the J gene end by 5 bases; junction bases not matched to a gene: 7. The CDR3 consists of 13 residues. The CDR3 region is CSANRGGQTEAFF. DNA for the CDR3: TGCAGTGCTAACAGGGGCGGTCAGACTGAAGCTTTCTTT.

This clonotype was recorded at least ten times. The gene calls are TRBV5-1 and TRBJ2-1, with 9 bases lining up with TRBD2. The CDR3 has 15 amino acids. The ends lost 2 bases at V and 3 bases at J; junction bases unmatched: 3. CDR1 and CDR2 from the germline V gene are SGHRS and YFSETQ. CDR3 protein: CASSFSGSYYNEQFF. The CDR3 nucleotides are TGCGCCAGCAGCTTTAGCGGGAGCTACTACAATGAGCAGTTCTTC.

This clonotype showed up just a few times. The chain links TRBV12-3 or TRBV12-4 to TRBJ1-4; D gene unclear. V was shortened by 3 bases and J by 14 bases, with 13 bases between the two germline ends. This CDR3 is built from 12 residues. This CDR3 is CASSFTLAKLFF. CDR3 DNA: TGTGCCAGCAGTTTTACACTAGCCAAGCTGTTTTTT.